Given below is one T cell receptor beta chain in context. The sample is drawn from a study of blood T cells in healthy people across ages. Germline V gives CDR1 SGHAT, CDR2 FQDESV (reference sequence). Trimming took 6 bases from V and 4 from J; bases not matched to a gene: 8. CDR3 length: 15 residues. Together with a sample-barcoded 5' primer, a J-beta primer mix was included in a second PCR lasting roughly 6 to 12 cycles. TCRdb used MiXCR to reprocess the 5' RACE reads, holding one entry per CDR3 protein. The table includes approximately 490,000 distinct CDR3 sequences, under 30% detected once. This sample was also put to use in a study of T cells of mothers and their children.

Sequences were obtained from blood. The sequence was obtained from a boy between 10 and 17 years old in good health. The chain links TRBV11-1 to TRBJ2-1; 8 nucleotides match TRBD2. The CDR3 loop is CASRKPGLGYNEQFF. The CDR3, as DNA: TGTGCCAGCAGGAAACCGGGACTAGGGTACAATGAGCAGTTCTTC.